This T cell receptor (beta chain) originates from a study of blood T cell repertoires in COVID-19. Measured with immunoSEQ multiplex PCR; TCRdb has only the in-frame clones, and not every one. The sample lists 400,000 to 450,000 clones; 86% were seen once. This clone has just one count. This clonotype was sampled from a woman between 25 and 40 years old with active or convalescent COVID-19. The sequencing input was peripheral blood.

This CDR3 reads CASSPEVVDEQFF. The CDR3 nucleotides read TGTGCCAGCAGTCCGGAGGTCGTTGATGAGCAGTTCTTC. V gene TRBV12-3 or TRBV12-4 combines with J gene TRBJ2-1; tentatively, D is TRBD2 (5 bases). The CDR3 is 13 residues long. V lost 5 bases, J lost 8 bases, and 13 bases lay in between.